The 6 T cell receptor beta chains given below trace back to one sample, sequenced in a study of T cell responses to AZD1222 COVID-19 vaccine. Here immunoSEQ multiplex PCR was the method, and the copy in TCRdb shows in-frame clones only, minus some. The table shows some 140,000 clones, with 80% to 95% occurring only once. Sequenced material: peripheral blood, taken 28 days after the second AZD1222 dose. The receptor source for this set is an adult who received the AZD1222 COVID-19 vaccine.

CDR3 loop: CASSTQGGAEAFF. The CDR3 DNA is TGTGCCAGCAGCACACAGGGGGGGGCTGAAGCTTTCTTT. The rearrangement uses TRBV11-3 and TRBJ1-1; TRBD1 matches at 8 bases. CDR3 size: 13 residues. With V trimmed by 5 bases and J by 6 bases, 5 bases remained unmatched. The V gene's germline CDR1 is SGHNT and CDR2 YENEEA.

The chain combines TRBV18 with TRBJ1-2; unclear D gene. V was trimmed by 3 bases and J by 6 bases, leaving 20 bases between them. The germline CDR1 and CDR2 sequences are KGHSH and LQKENI. This CDR3 is built from 16 residues. In DNA, the CDR3 is TGTGCCAGCTCACCGACCGTGACCTTCAACGTAAATGGCTACACCTTC. Protein product: CASSPTVTFNVNGYTF.

This clone was detected once. This chain joins TRBV2 and TRBJ1-2; D remains unclear. CDR1 is SNHLY, CDR2 FYNNEI, per germline. Trimming cost V 3 bases and J 8 bases, with 10 bases left between them. The CDR3 is 12 amino acids. CDR3 nucleotides: TGTGCCAGCAGTGATTTTATTAGGGGCTACACCTTC. This encodes CASSDFIRGYTF.

As DNA, the CDR3 is TGTGCCAGCAGACCAGGGCTCCACTCTGGAAACACCATATATTTT. Its translation is CASRPGLHSGNTIYF. This rearrangement joins TRBV28 to TRBJ1-3; tentatively, D is TRBD1 (5 bases). The V end lost 6 bases, the J end lost 0 bases, and 12 bases lay between the germline ends. There are 15 residues in the CDR3. Germline-derived CDR1 and CDR2 are MDHEN and SYDVKM.

The chain carries TRBV7-2 and TRBJ1-2, with D possibly being TRBD1 (6 bases). Trimming cost V 2 bases and J 8 bases, with 15 bases left between them. There are 14 residues in the CDR3. Germline CDR1 is SGHTA and CDR2 is FQGNSA. CDR3 bases: TGTGCCAGCAGCTTAACCGCCGGGGGCGGGGGCTACACCTTC. It translates to CASSLTAGGGGYTF.

The chain has TRBV29-1 and TRBJ1-1; 8 bases map to TRBD1. V dropped 7 bases and J dropped 3; count of bases not matched to a gene: 10. CDR1 is SQVTM and CDR2 is ANQGSEA in the germline V gene. The CDR3 runs to 14 residues. DNA for the CDR3: TGCAGCGCGTTACCAAGGACAGGGCACACTGAAGCTTTCTTT. The encoded protein is CSALPRTGHTEAFF.